This T cell receptor beta chain appears in the sequencing data of a study of response to subunit inactivated influenza vaccine. Broader study findings: Few new T cells, the authors suggested, are recruited by each seasonal influenza vaccination.

One entry per CDR3 protein, called by TCRdb with MiXCR from the RT-PCR reads. The table shows a few hundred thousand distinct CDR3 sequences, with approximately 23% occurring only once. This clonotype appeared a few times. Its antigen is not known. This CDR3 comprises 15 residues. Unmatched junction bases numbered 1, after V lost 1 base and J lost 3 bases. CDR1 is LNHNV, CDR2 YYDKDF, per germline (reference sequence). The starting material was PBMCs from blood, obtained about 20 months after vaccination. This sequence originates from a man aged 50-75 years who received an inactivated influenza vaccine. This sequence joins TRBV15 and TRBJ2-1; 9 bases line up with TRBD2. CDR3 amino acids: CATSRVTSGYNEQFF. CDR3 nucleotides: TGTGCCACCAGCAGAGTGACTAGCGGCTACAATGAGCAGTTCTTC.